This TCR beta chain is drawn from a study of vaccination effects on CD4 cells after COVID-19. Sequencing was performed with immunoSEQ multiplex PCR; in TCRdb, only in-frame clones are kept and a portion is missing. The table lists roughly 68,000 clones, approximately 70% of them singletons. From germline, CDR1 is SGHVS and CDR2 FQNEAQ. V was cut by 2 bases and J by 6 bases, with 22 bases left in between. The CDR3 is made up of 18 amino acids. On approximately day 9 of culture, CD4+ T cells were separated out. Half the medium was swapped for IL-2 medium on days 3 and 7. Study-wide results and limits: Relatively few convalescent patients took part in the study, which had no early post-infection timepoints. Pronounced clonal contraction occurred in clones induced by infection and by vaccine late after vaccination.

Note on this clone: The antigen remains unidentified.

This chain joins TRBV7-8 and TRBJ2-2; D is possibly TRBD2 (6 bases). This sequence originates from a human donor who had a prior SARS-CoV-2 infection. The starting material was CD4+ T cells from PBMCs cultured without peptide, obtained before COVID-19 vaccination. The CDR3 loop is CASSLLAPSVGSPGELFF. CDR3 sequence (DNA): TGTGCCAGCAGCTTACTCGCTCCTAGCGTTGGGTCCCCCGGGGAGCTGTTTTTT.